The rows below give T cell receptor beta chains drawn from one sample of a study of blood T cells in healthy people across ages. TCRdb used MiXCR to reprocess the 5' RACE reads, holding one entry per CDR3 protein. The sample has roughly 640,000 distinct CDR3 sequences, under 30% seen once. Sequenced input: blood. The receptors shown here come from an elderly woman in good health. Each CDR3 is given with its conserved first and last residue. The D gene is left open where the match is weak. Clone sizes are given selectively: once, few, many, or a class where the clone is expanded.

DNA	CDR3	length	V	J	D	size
TGTGCCAGCAGCGTAGAGGCCAGGGGCACCGGGGAGCTGTTTTTT	CASSVEARGTGELFF	15	TRBV9	TRBJ2-2	-	-
TGCAGTGCTAGTTCAGGGGGCGATGGCTACACCTTC	CSASSGGDGYTF	12	TRBV20-1	TRBJ1-2	TRBD1	-
TGTGCCAGCAGTTCAACAGGGGGTCATGGCTACACCTTC	CASSSTGGHGYTF	13	TRBV7-9	TRBJ1-2	TRBD1	few
TGTGCCAGCAGCTTAAGACTCGGCGGGTCCTACGAGCAGTACTTC	CASSLRLGGSYEQYF	15	TRBV7-8	TRBJ2-7	-	many
TGTGCCAGCCCCAAACTAGCGGGGGGCTCAGATACGCAGTATTTT	CASPKLAGGSDTQYF	15	TRBV6-1	TRBJ2-3	TRBD2	many
TGCGCCAGCAGCCAAGCCCCCGGGGGGCTAGGTGGCTACACCTTC	CASSQAPGGLGGYTF	15	TRBV4-1	TRBJ1-2	-	-
TGTGCCTGGAGTTTCGGAGCAGATACGCAGTATTTT	CAWSFGADTQYF	12	TRBV30	TRBJ2-3	-	many
TGCGGTGTCAGCGCCCGGGGGGGCACTGAAGCTTTCTTT	CGVSARGGTEAFF	13	TRBV20-1	TRBJ1-1	-	-
TGTGCCTGGAGTTACGGAGGGAGAAAAGAGACCCAGTACTTC	CAWSYGGRKETQYF	14	TRBV30	TRBJ2-5	-	many
TGTGCCAGCAGGGAAGCTTCTATTTCACCCCTCCACTTT	CASREASISPLHF	13	TRBV6-1	TRBJ1-6	-	-
TGTGCCAGCAGCAATCCCCCGCGGGGAAGGGATGTCAGCTATGGCTACACCTTC	CASSNPPRGRDVSYGYTF	18	TRBV21-1	TRBJ1-2	-	many
TGCAGCGTTGAAGAGGGGCTAGCGGCAAATGAGCAGTTCTTC	CSVEEGLAANEQFF	14	TRBV29-1	TRBJ2-1	TRBD2	many
TGCAGTGCTAAAACAAGAGGGGCTGGAAACACCATATATTTT	CSAKTRGAGNTIYF	14	TRBV20-1	TRBJ1-3	-	-
TGTGCCAGCTCCTTTTTGGGACCGGACCCTGAGAGCTATGGCTACACCTTC	CASSFLGPDPESYGYTF	17	TRBV6-6	TRBJ1-2	-	many
TGTGCCAGCAGCGAGTCCGCCGGTGAAGCTTTCTTT	CASSESAGEAFF	12	TRBV7-9	TRBJ1-1	-	many
TGTGCCAGCAGCTCCTTGTCAGGGCAAGAGACCCAGTACTTC	CASSSLSGQETQYF	14	TRBV7-6	TRBJ2-5	-	many
TGTGCCAGCAGTGAAAGGGGGGCGATCGATGAGCAGTACTTC	CASSERGAIDEQYF	14	TRBV6-1	TRBJ2-7	-	-
TGTGCCATCAGTGAGACGTCCCAGGGATCGGACATTCAGTACTTC	CAISETSQGSDIQYF	15	TRBV10-3	TRBJ2-4	-	many
TGTGCCAGCAGCTTAGCGGGGTATTATCAGCCCCAGCATTTT	CASSLAGYYQPQHF	14	TRBV7-2	TRBJ1-5	-	-
TGTGCTAGCAGCCGCGGGGGCGCTCACACAGGGACCCAGTACTTC	CASSRGGAHTGTQYF	15	TRBV28	TRBJ2-5	-	-
TGTGCCAGCAGCTTAGTTGTTAGCGGGGGGGCAGATACGCAGTATTTT	CASSLVVSGGADTQYF	16	TRBV7-6	TRBJ2-3	TRBD2	many
TGTGCCAGCAGCTATGGACAGGTCAACTACGAGCAGTACTTC	CASSYGQVNYEQYF	14	TRBV5-6	TRBJ2-7	TRBD1	few
TGTGCCAGCAGCTTAGGGGGGAATAGGGCAGATACGCAGTATTTT	CASSLGGNRADTQYF	15	TRBV11-2	TRBJ2-3	-	many
TGTGCCAGCAGCGTAGCGGACAGCTACGAGCAGTACTTC	CASSVADSYEQYF	13	TRBV9	TRBJ2-7	-	many
TGTGCCAGCAGGATCGGACAGGGAGGTCAGCCCCAGCATTTT	CASRIGQGGQPQHF	14	TRBV27	TRBJ1-5	TRBD1	-
TGTGCCACTCACGGCGCAGGGAAGAACTATGGCTACACCTTC	CATHGAGKNYGYTF	14	TRBV6-5	TRBJ1-2	-	many
TGTGCCAGCAGCCAAGTAGCGGGGGGTAATCAAGAGACCCAGTACTTC	CASSQVAGGNQETQYF	16	TRBV4-2	TRBJ2-5	TRBD2	-
TGTGCCAGCAGCCATGACAGGGGACGGAGCGATACGCAGTATTTT	CASSHDRGRSDTQYF	15	TRBV7-2	TRBJ2-3	TRBD1	many